The TCR beta chain under discussion was sequenced for a study of technical replicates of blood from a few donors. Only in-frame clones appear in the TCRdb table, and some are missing; sequencing was by immunoSEQ multiplex PCR. The profile shows some 87,000 clones, roughly 96% of them singletons. The CDR3 covers 15 residues. In germline, CDR1 is SGHVS, CDR2 FQNEAQ. V dropped 5 bases and J dropped 0; count of bases not matched to a gene: 7. Material: T cells isolated from PBMCs. The source of this sequence is a human donor in good health. The chain uses TRBV7-8 and TRBJ2-7; 7 nucleotides match TRBD2. The CDR3 nucleotides are TGTGCCAGCAGCCGAACTAGCGCGAGCTCCTACGAGCAGTACTTC. Translating gives CASSRTSASSYEQYF.